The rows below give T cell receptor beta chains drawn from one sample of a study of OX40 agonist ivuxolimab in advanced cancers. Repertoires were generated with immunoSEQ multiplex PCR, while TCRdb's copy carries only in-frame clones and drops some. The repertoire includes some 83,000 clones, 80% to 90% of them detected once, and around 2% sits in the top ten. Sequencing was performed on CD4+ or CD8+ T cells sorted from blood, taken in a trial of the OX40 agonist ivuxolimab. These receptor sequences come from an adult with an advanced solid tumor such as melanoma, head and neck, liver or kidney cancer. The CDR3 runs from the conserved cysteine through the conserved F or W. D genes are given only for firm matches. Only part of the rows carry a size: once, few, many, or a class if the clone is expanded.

cdr3_aa: CASSLRAGPPTQYF
cdr3_nt: TGTGCCAGCAGCTTAAGGGCAGGTCCCCCGACCCAGTACTTC
cdr3_length: 14
d_call: NA
clone_size: NA
v_call: TRBV11-2
j_call: TRBJ2-5

cdr3_aa: CASSFTAENTEAFF
cdr3_nt: TGCGCCAGCAGCTTTACAGCCGAGAACACTGAAGCTTTCTTT
cdr3_length: 14
d_call: NA
clone_size: once
v_call: TRBV5-1
j_call: TRBJ1-1

cdr3_aa: CASSLGLGWNTEAFF
cdr3_nt: TGTGCCAGCAGCTTAGGTTTAGGGTGGAACACTGAAGCTTTCTTT
cdr3_length: 15
d_call: NA
clone_size: NA
v_call: TRBV7-9
j_call: TRBJ1-1

cdr3_aa: CASSPTPGRVNTEAFF
cdr3_nt: TGTGCCAGCAGCCCGACCCCGGGACGGGTGAACACTGAAGCTTTCTTT
cdr3_length: 16
d_call: NA
clone_size: NA
v_call: TRBV4-2
j_call: TRBJ1-1

cdr3_aa: CASSLSPAGAREKLFF
cdr3_nt: TGTGCCAGCAGCTTATCTCCGGCGGGGGCGCGTGAAAAACTGTTTTTT
cdr3_length: 16
d_call: NA
clone_size: NA
v_call: TRBV7-2
j_call: TRBJ1-4

cdr3_aa: CASSQDREGTETQYF
cdr3_nt: TGTGCCAGCAGCCAAGATAGGGAGGGAACTGAGACCCAGTACTTC
cdr3_length: 15
d_call: TRBD2
clone_size: NA
v_call: TRBV14
j_call: TRBJ2-5

cdr3_aa: CASRDSLGLARKDTQYF
cdr3_nt: TGCGCCAGCAGAGACTCCCTGGGACTAGCGAGAAAGGATACGCAGTATTTT
cdr3_length: 17
d_call: TRBD2
clone_size: NA
v_call: TRBV5-1
j_call: TRBJ2-3

cdr3_aa: CASSYPQGYGANVLTF
cdr3_nt: TGTGCCAGCTCGTACCCCCAGGGTTACGGGGCCAACGTCCTGACTTTC
cdr3_length: 16
d_call: NA
clone_size: NA
v_call: TRBV30
j_call: TRBJ2-6

cdr3_aa: CATSGRRTSGNLDTQYF
cdr3_nt: TGTGCCACCAGCGGCCGGCGGACTAGCGGGAATTTAGATACGCAGTATTTT
cdr3_length: 17
d_call: TRBD2
clone_size: NA
v_call: TRBV15
j_call: TRBJ2-3

cdr3_aa: CASSRRRFNEKLFF
cdr3_nt: TGTGCCAGCAGCCGACGAAGATTTAATGAAAAACTGTTTTTT
cdr3_length: 14
d_call: NA
clone_size: NA
v_call: TRBV11-2
j_call: TRBJ1-4

cdr3_aa: CASSLDPPGDTEAFF
cdr3_nt: TGCGCCAGCAGCTTGGATCCCCCTGGGGACACTGAAGCTTTCTTT
cdr3_length: 15
d_call: NA
clone_size: NA
v_call: TRBV5-1
j_call: TRBJ1-1

cdr3_aa: CASRGGQKETQYF
cdr3_nt: TGTGCCAGCAGGGGGGGACAGAAAGAGACCCAGTACTTC
cdr3_length: 13
d_call: NA
clone_size: NA
v_call: TRBV11-1
j_call: TRBJ2-5

cdr3_aa: CASSRSSGQGFTYNEQFF
cdr3_nt: TGCGCCAGCAGCCGAAGTTCGGGACAGGGTTTTACCTACAATGAGCAGTTCTTC
cdr3_length: 18
d_call: TRBD1
clone_size: NA
v_call: TRBV4-1
j_call: TRBJ2-1

cdr3_aa: CASRPASGVYNEQFF
cdr3_nt: TGTGCCAGCAGACCCGCTAGCGGAGTTTACAATGAGCAGTTCTTC
cdr3_length: 15
d_call: TRBD2
clone_size: NA
v_call: TRBV6-5
j_call: TRBJ2-1

cdr3_aa: CASSVILAGIYNEQFF
cdr3_nt: TGCGCCAGCAGCGTAATACTAGCGGGGATCTACAATGAGCAGTTCTTC
cdr3_length: 16
d_call: TRBD2
clone_size: NA
v_call: TRBV5-1
j_call: TRBJ2-1

cdr3_aa: CASSQPGLRNEQFF
cdr3_nt: TGCGCCAGCAGCCAACCGGGACTGCGAAATGAGCAGTTCTTC
cdr3_length: 14
d_call: NA
clone_size: NA
v_call: TRBV4-3
j_call: TRBJ2-1

cdr3_aa: CASSGSGSSYGYTF
cdr3_nt: TGTGCCAGCAGTGGGTCAGGGAGTTCTTATGGCTACACCTTC
cdr3_length: 14
d_call: NA
clone_size: few
v_call: TRBV6-1
j_call: TRBJ1-2

cdr3_aa: CASSPTGFNGYTF
cdr3_nt: TGCGCCAGCAGCCCCACAGGGTTCAATGGCTACACCTTC
cdr3_length: 13
d_call: NA
clone_size: NA
v_call: TRBV5-1
j_call: TRBJ1-2

cdr3_aa: CASSQDQGGGTDTQYF
cdr3_nt: TGCGCCAGCAGCCAAGATCAGGGGGGAGGCACAGATACGCAGTATTTT
cdr3_length: 16
d_call: NA
clone_size: NA
v_call: TRBV4-1
j_call: TRBJ2-3

cdr3_aa: CASSNRDRGLRETQYF
cdr3_nt: TGCGCCAGCAGCAACCGGGACAGGGGGCTGAGAGAGACCCAGTACTTC
cdr3_length: 16
d_call: TRBD1
clone_size: NA
v_call: TRBV4-3
j_call: TRBJ2-5

cdr3_aa: CASSLGWSYEQYF
cdr3_nt: TGTGCCAGCAGCTTAGGCTGGTCCTACGAGCAGTACTTC
cdr3_length: 13
d_call: NA
clone_size: NA
v_call: TRBV7-5
j_call: TRBJ2-7

cdr3_aa: CASSLASGVETQYF
cdr3_nt: TGTGCCAGCAGCTTAGCGAGTGGGGTGGAGACCCAGTACTTC
cdr3_length: 14
d_call: NA
clone_size: NA
v_call: TRBV7-3
j_call: TRBJ2-5

cdr3_aa: CASSIGGTLTYNEQFF
cdr3_nt: TGTGCCAGTAGTATTGGCGGGACATTGACCTACAATGAGCAGTTCTTC
cdr3_length: 16
d_call: NA
clone_size: NA
v_call: TRBV19
j_call: TRBJ2-1

cdr3_aa: CASSIRGWDNEQFF
cdr3_nt: TGTGCCAGTAGTATCAGGGGATGGGACAATGAGCAGTTCTTC
cdr3_length: 14
d_call: NA
clone_size: NA
v_call: TRBV19
j_call: TRBJ2-1

cdr3_aa: CASSNPGWEQFF
cdr3_nt: TGTGCCAGCTCAAACCCGGGCTGGGAGCAGTTCTTC
cdr3_length: 12
d_call: NA
clone_size: NA
v_call: TRBV18
j_call: TRBJ2-1

cdr3_aa: CASSRAAGPRSYNEQFF
cdr3_nt: TGTGCCAGCAGCCGCGCAGCCGGACCTCGGTCCTACAATGAGCAGTTCTTC
cdr3_length: 17
d_call: NA
clone_size: NA
v_call: TRBV13
j_call: TRBJ2-1

cdr3_aa: CASSWTQTSNEKLFF
cdr3_nt: TGTGCCAGCAGTTGGACGCAGACTTCTAATGAAAAACTGTTTTTT
cdr3_length: 15
d_call: NA
clone_size: NA
v_call: TRBV5-5
j_call: TRBJ1-4

cdr3_aa: CASSLSSTDTQYF
cdr3_nt: TGTGCCAGCAGCCTTTCAAGCACAGATACGCAGTATTTT
cdr3_length: 13
d_call: NA
clone_size: NA
v_call: TRBV7-2
j_call: TRBJ2-3

cdr3_aa: CASRPGPQNEKLFF
cdr3_nt: TGTGCCAGCAGACCGGGACCGCAGAATGAAAAACTGTTTTTT
cdr3_length: 14
d_call: NA
clone_size: NA
v_call: TRBV2
j_call: TRBJ1-4

cdr3_aa: CASSPGGRGNQPQHF
cdr3_nt: TGTGCCAGCAGCCCGGGGGGTAGGGGCAATCAGCCCCAGCATTTT
cdr3_length: 15
d_call: NA
clone_size: NA
v_call: TRBV6-6
j_call: TRBJ1-5

cdr3_aa: CASSQGGQSYEQYF
cdr3_nt: TGTGCCAGCAGCCAAGGGGGACAGAGCTACGAGCAGTACTTC
cdr3_length: 14
d_call: TRBD1
clone_size: NA
v_call: TRBV4-2
j_call: TRBJ2-7

cdr3_aa: CASSRGQGHSTDTQYF
cdr3_nt: TGTGCCAGCAGCAGGGGACAGGGTCACTCCACAGATACGCAGTATTTT
cdr3_length: 16
d_call: TRBD1
clone_size: NA
v_call: TRBV7-9
j_call: TRBJ2-3

cdr3_aa: CASSERRRASGSYNEQFF
cdr3_nt: TGCGCCAGCAGTGAGCGCCGCCGCGCTAGCGGGAGTTACAATGAGCAGTTCTTC
cdr3_length: 18
d_call: TRBD2
clone_size: NA
v_call: TRBV10-1
j_call: TRBJ2-1

cdr3_aa: CASSRRGGRTYNEQFF
cdr3_nt: TGTGCCAGCAGTCGCCGCGGGGGCAGGACCTACAATGAGCAGTTCTTC
cdr3_length: 16
d_call: NA
clone_size: NA
v_call: TRBV7-8
j_call: TRBJ2-1

cdr3_aa: CASSKDNGSYEQYF
cdr3_nt: TGTGCCAGCAGCAAAGATAACGGGAGCTACGAGCAGTACTTC
cdr3_length: 14
d_call: NA
clone_size: NA
v_call: TRBV21-1
j_call: TRBJ2-7

cdr3_aa: CASSIVAASTEAFF
cdr3_nt: TGTGCCAGTAGTATAGTGGCCGCTAGCACTGAAGCTTTCTTT
cdr3_length: 14
d_call: NA
clone_size: NA
v_call: TRBV19
j_call: TRBJ1-1

cdr3_aa: CASSVAPGPSTNQPQHF
cdr3_nt: TGTGCCAGCAGCGTAGCCCCCGGACCCTCTACAAATCAGCCCCAGCATTTT
cdr3_length: 17
d_call: NA
clone_size: NA
v_call: TRBV9
j_call: TRBJ1-5

cdr3_aa: CASSLIAPNTGELFF
cdr3_nt: TGTGCCAGCAGTTTAATAGCCCCGAACACCGGGGAGCTGTTTTTT
cdr3_length: 15
d_call: NA
clone_size: NA
v_call: TRBV28
j_call: TRBJ2-2

cdr3_aa: CASIGYTFSGNTIYF
cdr3_nt: TGTGCCAGTATTGGCTATACCTTCTCTGGAAACACCATATATTTT
cdr3_length: 15
d_call: NA
clone_size: NA
v_call: TRBV19
j_call: TRBJ1-3

cdr3_aa: CASSSDRGRLLGMHQPQHF
cdr3_nt: TGTGCCAGCAGTTCAGACAGGGGGCGCCTACTGGGAATGCATCAGCCCCAGCATTTT
cdr3_length: 19
d_call: TRBD1
clone_size: NA
v_call: TRBV28
j_call: TRBJ1-5

cdr3_aa: CASSTQVPGYTF
cdr3_nt: TGTGCCAGCAGTACACAGGTCCCTGGCTACACCTTC
cdr3_length: 12
d_call: NA
clone_size: NA
v_call: TRBV28
j_call: TRBJ1-2

cdr3_aa: CASRLYNTGELFF
cdr3_nt: TGTGCCAGCAGACTATATAACACCGGGGAGCTGTTTTTT
cdr3_length: 13
d_call: NA
clone_size: once
v_call: TRBV2
j_call: TRBJ2-2

cdr3_aa: CASSEAAPRTGKNIQYF
cdr3_nt: TGTGCCAGCAGTGAGGCCGCTCCCCGGACAGGGAAAAACATTCAGTACTTC
cdr3_length: 17
d_call: TRBD1
clone_size: NA
v_call: TRBV2
j_call: TRBJ2-4

cdr3_aa: CASSFSFGTKNTDTQYF
cdr3_nt: TGTGCCAGCAGTTTTAGTTTTGGGACAAAGAACACAGATACGCAGTATTTT
cdr3_length: 17
d_call: NA
clone_size: NA
v_call: TRBV28
j_call: TRBJ2-3

cdr3_aa: CASSLDRRNEKLFF
cdr3_nt: TGTGCCAGCAGCTTAGATCGGCGGAATGAAAAACTGTTTTTT
cdr3_length: 14
d_call: NA
clone_size: NA
v_call: TRBV11-3
j_call: TRBJ1-4

cdr3_aa: CASSLRRGDQPQHF
cdr3_nt: TGTGCCAGCAGCCTAAGAAGGGGAGATCAGCCCCAGCATTTT
cdr3_length: 14
d_call: NA
clone_size: NA
v_call: TRBV5-8
j_call: TRBJ1-5

cdr3_aa: CASSRGATGNQPQHF
cdr3_nt: TGTGCCAGCAGTCGAGGGGCGACAGGGAATCAGCCCCAGCATTTT
cdr3_length: 15
d_call: TRBD1
clone_size: NA
v_call: TRBV27
j_call: TRBJ1-5